This T cell receptor beta chain is drawn from a study of blood T cell repertoires in COVID-19. For the study at large: T cells, B-cell-depleted T cells, or PBMCs supplied cDNA or gDNA.

Germline loops: CDR1 KGHSH, CDR2 LQKENI. This CDR3 has 16 residues. Trimming removed 0 bases from V and 3 bases from J; junction bases left unmatched: 5. With regard to this clone: Other DNA sequences within the sample encode an identical CDR3.

The authors' processing: Amplified reference gene primers provided the basis for estimating nucleated cell counts. Using immunoSEQ multiplex PCR, the repertoire was profiled, and TCRdb retains in-frame clones only, with some absent. The V and J calls and clone size come from that table; D and trimming were worked out from the DNA. The sample yields 140,000 or so clones, 80% to 85% seen once. The chain links TRBV18 to TRBJ2-3, with 8 nucleotides matching TRBD2. This clonotype was obtained from a human donor in a cohort sampled during active COVID-19. The sequenced material came from peripheral blood. The CDR3 reads CASSPPLAGGTDTQYF. The CDR3 DNA sequence: TGTGCCAGCTCACCACCGCTCGCGGGAGGTACAGATACGCAGTATTTT.